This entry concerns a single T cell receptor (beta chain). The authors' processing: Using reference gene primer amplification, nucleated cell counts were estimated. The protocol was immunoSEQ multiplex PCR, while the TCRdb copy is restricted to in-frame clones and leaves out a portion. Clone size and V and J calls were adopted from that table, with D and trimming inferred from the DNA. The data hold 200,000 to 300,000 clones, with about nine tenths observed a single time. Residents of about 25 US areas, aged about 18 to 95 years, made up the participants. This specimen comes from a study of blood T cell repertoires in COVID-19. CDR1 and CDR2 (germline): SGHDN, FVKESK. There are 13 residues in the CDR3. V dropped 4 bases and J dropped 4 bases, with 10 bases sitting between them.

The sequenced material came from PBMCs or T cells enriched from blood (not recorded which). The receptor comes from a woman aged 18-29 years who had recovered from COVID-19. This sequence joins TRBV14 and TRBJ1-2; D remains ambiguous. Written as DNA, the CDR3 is TGTGCCAGCAGCCGGGGAGGAATCTATGGCTACACCTTC. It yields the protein CASSRGGIYGYTF.